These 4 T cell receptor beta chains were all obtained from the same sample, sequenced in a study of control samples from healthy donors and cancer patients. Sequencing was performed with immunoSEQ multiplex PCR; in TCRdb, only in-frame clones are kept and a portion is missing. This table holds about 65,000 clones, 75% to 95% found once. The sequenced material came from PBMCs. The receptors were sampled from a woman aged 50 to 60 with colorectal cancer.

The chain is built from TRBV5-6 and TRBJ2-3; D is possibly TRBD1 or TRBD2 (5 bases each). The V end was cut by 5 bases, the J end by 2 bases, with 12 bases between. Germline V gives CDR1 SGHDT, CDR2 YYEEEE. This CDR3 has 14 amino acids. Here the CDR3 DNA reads TGTGCCAGCAGTTCGAGGGGTTTCACAGATACGCAGTATTTT. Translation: CASSSRGFTDTQYF.

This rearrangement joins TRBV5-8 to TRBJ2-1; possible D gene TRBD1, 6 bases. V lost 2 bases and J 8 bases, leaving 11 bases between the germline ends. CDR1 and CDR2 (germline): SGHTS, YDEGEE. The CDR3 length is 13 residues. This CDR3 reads CASSFGGSDEQFF. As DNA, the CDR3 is TGTGCCAGCAGCTTTGGGGGCAGCGATGAGCAGTTCTTC.

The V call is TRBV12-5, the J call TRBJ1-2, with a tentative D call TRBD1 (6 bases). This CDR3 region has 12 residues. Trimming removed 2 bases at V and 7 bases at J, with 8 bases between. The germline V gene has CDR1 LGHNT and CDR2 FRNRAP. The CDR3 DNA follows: TGTGCTAGTGGTTTGTCACAGGGTGGCTACACCTTC. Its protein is CASGLSQGGYTF.

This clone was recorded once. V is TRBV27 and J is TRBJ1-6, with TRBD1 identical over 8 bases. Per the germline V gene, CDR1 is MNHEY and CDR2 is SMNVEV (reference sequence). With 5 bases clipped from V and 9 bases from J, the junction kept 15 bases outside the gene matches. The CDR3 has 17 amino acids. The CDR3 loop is CASSTRQGFFLGSPLHF. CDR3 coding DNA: TGTGCCAGCAGTACCAGACAGGGGTTTTTTTTGGGTTCACCCCTCCACTTT.